This T cell receptor (beta chain) derives from a study of T cell repertoires in cytomegalovirus infection (dated by TCRdb to between 2018 and 2021). Describing the broader study: Alongside well-studied HLA-B-restricted epitopes, the peptide stimulations were aimed at recently identified HLA-C-restricted CMV epitopes, whose presentation resists viral immunomodulation. Because public TCR beta signatures pointed to carriage of CMV infection together with the matching HLA type, the HLA type of each donor mattered for the analysis. Here is what the overall study found, with its caveats: In both this cohort and an independent roughly 350-donor cohort, the cumulative frequency of public TCR beta family members distinguished carriers of CMV infection plus the relevant HLA type. The ex vivo response was dominated by HLA-C-restricted CMV-specific TCR beta clonotypes, which also provided the single most frequent clonotype in two of eight donors.

The germline V gene supplies CDR1 SGHVS and CDR2 FNYEAQ. Taken from cysteine to phenylalanine, the CDR3 has 15 residues. The entry retains the CDR3 DNA only, 45 bases that are in frame from base 1. For sequencing, an Illumina HiSeq 1500 was employed. TCRdb reanalyzed the raw reads on its own, using fastp at Q25 for trimming and MiXCR for clone calling, and kept in-frame beta chains. Rows with a matching CDR3 protein are joined into one entry that keeps the most common DNA and genes. The sample table shows roughly 920,000 distinct CDR3 sequences, and approximately 32% are seen once. The ten largest account for roughly 13% of the sample. What the treatment or condition label conveys for this sample: in vitro stimulation with specific CMV peptide epitopes to enrich CMV-specific T cells. This clonotype was found once. There is no known antigen for this receptor. A much bigger clone sits one base away, suggesting this may be a read error.

In this chain, TRBV7-6 is recombined with TRBJ2-3; TRBD2 matches 7 bases in the middle. This sequence originates from a human donor in good health (CMV status not recorded). Some clones in this sample may be carry-over from other donors' samples. Material: cultured CD8+ T cells from PBMCs, obtained from culture after CMV antigen stimulation. This receptor has the CDR3 CASVAGGGLTVTQYF. The sequence in DNA is TGTGCCAGCGTAGCGGGCGGGGGTCTCACAGTTACGCAGTATTTT.